This paragraph covers one T cell receptor beta chain sequence. Its specificity is not known. Germline values: CDR1 LGHNT, CDR2 FRNRAP. V dropped 1 base and J dropped 5; count of bases not matched to a gene: 9. There are 16 residues in the CDR3. This entry is derived from a study of cytomegalovirus exposure and HLA in healthy donors. For the study at large: Of the donors genotyped, several hundred in all, 65% to 90% fell in the Caucasian-associated ancestry cluster.

Study-wide results and limits: A later analysis reportedly found that, within productive TCRs, an Asian-associated ancestry cluster had fewer N-insertions than the mean observed across the roughly 610 donors.

Healthy donors of bone marrow made up the group. PCR used 60 Vbeta primers and 13 Jbeta primers. Measured with immunoSEQ multiplex PCR; TCRdb has only the in-frame clones, and not every one. The top ten clones hold more than 3% of a sample with 110,000 to 150,000 clones, around 75% of them seen once. The chain has TRBV12-5 and TRBJ2-7; 9 positions agree with TRBD1. The material sequenced was PBMCs. The origin of this receptor is a female donor in good health and CMV-seronegative. CDR3 sequence (DNA): TGTGCTAGTGGTTTGGCCACGGGGACAGGGCCCAACGAGCAGTACTTC. Translating gives CASGLATGTGPNEQYF.